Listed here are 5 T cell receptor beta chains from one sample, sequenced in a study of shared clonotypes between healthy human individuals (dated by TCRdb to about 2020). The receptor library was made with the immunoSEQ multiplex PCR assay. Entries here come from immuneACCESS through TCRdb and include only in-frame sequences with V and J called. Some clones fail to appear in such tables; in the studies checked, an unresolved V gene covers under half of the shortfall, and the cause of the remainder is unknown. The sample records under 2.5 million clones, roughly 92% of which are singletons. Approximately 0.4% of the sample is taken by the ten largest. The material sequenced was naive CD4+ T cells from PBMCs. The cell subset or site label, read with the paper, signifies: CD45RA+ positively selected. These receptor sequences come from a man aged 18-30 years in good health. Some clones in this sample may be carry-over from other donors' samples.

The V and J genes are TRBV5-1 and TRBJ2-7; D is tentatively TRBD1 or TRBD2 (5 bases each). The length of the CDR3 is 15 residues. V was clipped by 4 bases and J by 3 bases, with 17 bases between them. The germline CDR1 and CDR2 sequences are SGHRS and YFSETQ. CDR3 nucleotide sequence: TGCGCCAGCAGCCCAGTAGGGACGGGGATCTACGAGCAGTACTTC. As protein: CASSPVGTGIYEQYF.

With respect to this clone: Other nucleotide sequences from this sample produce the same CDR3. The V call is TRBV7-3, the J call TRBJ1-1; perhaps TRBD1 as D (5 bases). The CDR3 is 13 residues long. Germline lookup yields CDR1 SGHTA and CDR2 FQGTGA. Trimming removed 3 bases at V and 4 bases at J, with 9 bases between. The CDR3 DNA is TGTGCCAGCAGCTTGACAGTAGGCACTGAAGCTTTCTTT. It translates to CASSLTVGTEAFF.

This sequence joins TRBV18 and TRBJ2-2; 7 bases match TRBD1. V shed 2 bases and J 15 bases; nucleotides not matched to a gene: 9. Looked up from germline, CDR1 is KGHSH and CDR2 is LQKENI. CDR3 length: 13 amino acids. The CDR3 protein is CASSPSPQGTVFF. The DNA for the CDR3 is TGTGCCAGCTCACCAAGTCCACAGGGGACGGTGTTTTTT.

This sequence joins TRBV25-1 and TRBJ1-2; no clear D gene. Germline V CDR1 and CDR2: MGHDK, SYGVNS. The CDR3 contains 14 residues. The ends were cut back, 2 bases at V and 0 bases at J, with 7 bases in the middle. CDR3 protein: CASSERQANYGYTF. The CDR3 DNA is TGTGCCAGCAGTGAACGGCAGGCTAACTATGGCTACACCTTC.

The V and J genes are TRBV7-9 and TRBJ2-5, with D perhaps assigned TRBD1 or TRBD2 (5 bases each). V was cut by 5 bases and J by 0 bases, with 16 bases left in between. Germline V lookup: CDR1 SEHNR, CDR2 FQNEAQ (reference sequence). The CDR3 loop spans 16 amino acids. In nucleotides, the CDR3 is TGTGCCAGCAGCCGTCAGGGACCTGCGTACCAAGAGACCCAGTACTTC. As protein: CASSRQGPAYQETQYF.